The clone carrying this T cell receptor (beta chain) was seen ten or more times. Trimming left V 2 bases short and J 4 bases short, with 9 bases between. The CDR3 consists of 14 residues. Unique molecular identifiers were added to individual cDNA molecules. Each CDR3 protein gets one entry after TCRdb re-called the 5' RACE reads with MiXCR. The table has roughly 50,000 distinct CDR3 sequences, approximately 8.5% seen once. The data originate from a study of early T cells in non-severe SARS-CoV-2 infection. Study in general: With bulk RNA from unsorted whole blood as input, sequencing yielded unpaired chains.

The V gene is TRBV12-3 or TRBV12-4, the J gene TRBJ1-3; the D gene is possibly TRBD1 (6 bases). The sequenced material came from whole blood. This TCR was sampled from an adult who was a healthcare worker with PCR-confirmed SARS-CoV-2 infection or an uninfected control (not recorded which). CDR3 region: CASSLSQGGNTIYF. In nucleotides, the CDR3 is TGTGCCAGCAGTTTATCACAGGGAGGAAACACCATATATTTT.